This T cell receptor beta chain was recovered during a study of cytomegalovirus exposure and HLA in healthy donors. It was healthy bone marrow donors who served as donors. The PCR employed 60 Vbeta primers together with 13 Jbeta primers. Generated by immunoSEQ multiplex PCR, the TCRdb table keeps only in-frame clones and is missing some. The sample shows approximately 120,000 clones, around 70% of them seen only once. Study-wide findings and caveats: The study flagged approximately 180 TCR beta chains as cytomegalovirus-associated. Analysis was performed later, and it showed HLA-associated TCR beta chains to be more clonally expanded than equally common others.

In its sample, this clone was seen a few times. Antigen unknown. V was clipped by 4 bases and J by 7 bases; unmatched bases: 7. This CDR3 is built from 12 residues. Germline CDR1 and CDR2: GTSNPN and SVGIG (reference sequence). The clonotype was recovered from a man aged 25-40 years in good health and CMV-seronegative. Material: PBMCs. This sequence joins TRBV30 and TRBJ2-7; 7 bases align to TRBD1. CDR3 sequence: CAWKGDSEEQYF. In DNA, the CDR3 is TGTGCCTGGAAGGGGGACAGTGAGGAGCAGTACTTC.